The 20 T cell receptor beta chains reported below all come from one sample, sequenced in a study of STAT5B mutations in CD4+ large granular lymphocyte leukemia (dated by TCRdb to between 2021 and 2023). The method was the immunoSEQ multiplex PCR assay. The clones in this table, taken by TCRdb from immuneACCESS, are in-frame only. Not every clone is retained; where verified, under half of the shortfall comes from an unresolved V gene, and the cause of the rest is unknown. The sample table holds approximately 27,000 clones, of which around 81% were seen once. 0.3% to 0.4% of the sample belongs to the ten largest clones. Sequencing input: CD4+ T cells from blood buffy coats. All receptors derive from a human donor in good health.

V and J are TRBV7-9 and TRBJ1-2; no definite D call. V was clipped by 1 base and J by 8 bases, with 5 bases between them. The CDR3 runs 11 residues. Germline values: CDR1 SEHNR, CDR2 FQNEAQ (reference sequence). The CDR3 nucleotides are TGTGCCAGCAGCTTAGGTAGGGGCTACACCTTC. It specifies CASSLGRGYTF. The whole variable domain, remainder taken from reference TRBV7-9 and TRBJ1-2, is DTGVSQNPRHKITKRGQNVTFRCDPISEHNRLYWYRQTLGQGPEFLTYFQNEAQLEKSRLLSDRFSAERPKGSFSTLEIQRTEQGDSAMYLCASSLGRGYTFGSGTRLTVV.

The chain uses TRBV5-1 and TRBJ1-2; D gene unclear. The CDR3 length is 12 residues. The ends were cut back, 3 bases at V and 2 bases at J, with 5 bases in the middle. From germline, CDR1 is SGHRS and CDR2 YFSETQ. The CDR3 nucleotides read TGCGCCAGCAGCTCGGACAACTATGGCTACACCTTC. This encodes CASSSDNYGYTF.

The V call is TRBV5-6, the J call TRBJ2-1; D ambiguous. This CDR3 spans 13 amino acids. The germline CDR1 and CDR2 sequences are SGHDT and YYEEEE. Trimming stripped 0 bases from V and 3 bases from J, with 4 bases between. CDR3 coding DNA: TGTGCCAGCAGCTTGGGGCACTACAATGAGCAGTTCTTC. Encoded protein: CASSLGHYNEQFF.

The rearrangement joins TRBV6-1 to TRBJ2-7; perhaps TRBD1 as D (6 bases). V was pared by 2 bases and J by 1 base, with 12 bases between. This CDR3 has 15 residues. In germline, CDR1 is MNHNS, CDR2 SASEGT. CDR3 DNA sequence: TGTGCCAGCAGTGAAACAGGGTTTTCGTCCTACGAGCAGTACTTC. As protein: CASSETGFSSYEQYF.

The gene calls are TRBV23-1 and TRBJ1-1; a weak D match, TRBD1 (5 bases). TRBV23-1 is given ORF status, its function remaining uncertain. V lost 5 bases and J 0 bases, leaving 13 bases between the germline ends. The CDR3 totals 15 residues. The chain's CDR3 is CASSDSGGMNTEAFF. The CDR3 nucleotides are TGCGCCAGCAGTGACTCGGGGGGAATGAACACTGAAGCTTTCTTT.

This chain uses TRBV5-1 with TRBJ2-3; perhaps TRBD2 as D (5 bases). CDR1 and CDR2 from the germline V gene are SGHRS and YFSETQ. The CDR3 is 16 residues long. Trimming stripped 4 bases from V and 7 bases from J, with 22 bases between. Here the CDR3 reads CASSPRPGKYPHTQYF. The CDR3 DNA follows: TGCGCCAGCAGCCCAAGGCCGGGAAAGTACCCCCATACGCAGTATTTT.

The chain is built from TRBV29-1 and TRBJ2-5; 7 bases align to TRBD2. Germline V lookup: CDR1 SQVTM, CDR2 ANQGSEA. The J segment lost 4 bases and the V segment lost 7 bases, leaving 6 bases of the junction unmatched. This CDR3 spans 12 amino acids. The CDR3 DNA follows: TGCAGCGCCGGGAGGAAAGGAGAGACCCAGTACTTC. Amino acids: CSAGRKGETQYF.

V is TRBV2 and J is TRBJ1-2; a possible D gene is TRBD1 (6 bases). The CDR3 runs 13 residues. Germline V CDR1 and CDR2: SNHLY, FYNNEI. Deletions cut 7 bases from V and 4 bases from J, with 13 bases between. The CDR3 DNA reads TGTGCCAGCACTTGGGGGGCTGCCTATGGCTACACCTTC. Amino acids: CASTWGAAYGYTF.

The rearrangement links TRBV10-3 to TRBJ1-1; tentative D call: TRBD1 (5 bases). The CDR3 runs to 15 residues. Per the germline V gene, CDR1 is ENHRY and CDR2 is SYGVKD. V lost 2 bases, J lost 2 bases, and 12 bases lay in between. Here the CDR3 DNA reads TGTGCCATCAGTGAGCCAGGAGGGGACAACACTGAAGCTTTCTTT. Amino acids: CAISEPGGDNTEAFF.

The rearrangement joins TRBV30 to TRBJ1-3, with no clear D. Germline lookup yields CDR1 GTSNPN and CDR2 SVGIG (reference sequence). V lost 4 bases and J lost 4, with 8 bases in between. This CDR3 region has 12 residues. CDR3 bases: TGTGCCTGGACCGACTCCGGAAACACCATATATTTT. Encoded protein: CAWTDSGNTIYF.

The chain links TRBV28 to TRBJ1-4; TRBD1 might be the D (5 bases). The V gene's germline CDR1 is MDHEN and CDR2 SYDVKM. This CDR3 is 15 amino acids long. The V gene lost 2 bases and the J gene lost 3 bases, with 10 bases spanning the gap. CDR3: CASSLGGGPNEKLFF. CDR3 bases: TGTGCCAGCAGTTTAGGGGGAGGGCCTAATGAAAAACTGTTTTTT.

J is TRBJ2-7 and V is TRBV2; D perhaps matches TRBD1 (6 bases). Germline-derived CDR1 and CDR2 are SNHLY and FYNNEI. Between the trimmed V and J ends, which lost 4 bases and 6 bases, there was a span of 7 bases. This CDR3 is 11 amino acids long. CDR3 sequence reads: CASSGGGEQYV. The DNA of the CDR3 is TGTGCCAGCAGTGGAGGGGGCGAGCAGTACGTC.

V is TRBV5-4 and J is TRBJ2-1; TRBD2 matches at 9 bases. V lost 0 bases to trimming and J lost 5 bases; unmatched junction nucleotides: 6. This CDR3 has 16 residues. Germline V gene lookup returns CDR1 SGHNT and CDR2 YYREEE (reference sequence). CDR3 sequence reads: CASSLASSGTNNEQFF. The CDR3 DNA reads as TGTGCCAGCAGCTTGGCGTCTAGCGGGACAAACAATGAGCAGTTCTTC.

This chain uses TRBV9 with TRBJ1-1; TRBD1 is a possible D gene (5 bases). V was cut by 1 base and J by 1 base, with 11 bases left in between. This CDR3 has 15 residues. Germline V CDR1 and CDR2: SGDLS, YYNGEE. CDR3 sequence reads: CASSVSGTGNTEAFF. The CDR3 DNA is TGTGCCAGCAGCGTAAGTGGGACCGGGAACACTGAAGCTTTCTTT.

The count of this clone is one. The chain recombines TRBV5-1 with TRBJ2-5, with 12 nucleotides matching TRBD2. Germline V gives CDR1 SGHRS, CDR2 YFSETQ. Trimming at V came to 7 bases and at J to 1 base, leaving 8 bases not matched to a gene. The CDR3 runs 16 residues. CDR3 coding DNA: TGCGCCAGCGGAGCACTAGCGGGGGGACCCCAAGAGACCCAGTACTTC. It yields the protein CASGALAGGPQETQYF.

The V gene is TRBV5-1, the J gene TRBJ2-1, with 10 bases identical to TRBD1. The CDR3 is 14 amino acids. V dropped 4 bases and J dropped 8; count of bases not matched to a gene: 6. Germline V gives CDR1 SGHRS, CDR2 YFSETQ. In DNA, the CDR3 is TGCGCCAGCAGCAGCCGGGACAGGGGCTATGAGCAGTTCTTC. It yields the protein CASSSRDRGYEQFF.

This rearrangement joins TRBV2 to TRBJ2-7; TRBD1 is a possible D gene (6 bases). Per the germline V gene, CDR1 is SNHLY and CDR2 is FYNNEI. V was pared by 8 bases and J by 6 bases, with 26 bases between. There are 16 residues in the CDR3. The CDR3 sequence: CASSPSPGTTGSEQYF. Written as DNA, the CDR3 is TGTGCCAGCTCTCCCTCGCCCGGGACAACAGGGTCCGAGCAGTACTTC.

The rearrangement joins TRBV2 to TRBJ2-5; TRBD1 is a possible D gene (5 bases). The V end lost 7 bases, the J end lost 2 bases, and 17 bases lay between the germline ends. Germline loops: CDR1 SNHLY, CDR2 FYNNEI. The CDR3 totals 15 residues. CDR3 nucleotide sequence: TGTGCCAGCACCCGTTCAAGGGGCAGTCAAGAGACCCAGTACTTC. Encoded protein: CASTRSRGSQETQYF.

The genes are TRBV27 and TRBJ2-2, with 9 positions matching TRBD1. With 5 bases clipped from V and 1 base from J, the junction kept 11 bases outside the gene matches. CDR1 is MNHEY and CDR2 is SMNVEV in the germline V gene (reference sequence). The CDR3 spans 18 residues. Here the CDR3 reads CASSDLGQGKGNTGELFF. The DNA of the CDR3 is TGTGCCAGCAGTGACTTGGGACAGGGAAAGGGGAACACCGGGGAGCTGTTTTTT.

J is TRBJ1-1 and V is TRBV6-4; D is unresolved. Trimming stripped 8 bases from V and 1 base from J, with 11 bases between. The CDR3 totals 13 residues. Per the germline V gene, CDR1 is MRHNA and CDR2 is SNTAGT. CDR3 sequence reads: CASARTRNTEAFF. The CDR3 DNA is TGTGCCAGCGCTCGAACAAGGAACACTGAAGCTTTCTTT.